A selection of T cell receptor beta chains follows, all from one sample in a study of cytomegalovirus exposure and HLA in healthy donors. The protocol was immunoSEQ multiplex PCR, while the TCRdb copy is restricted to in-frame clones and leaves out a portion. The table shows about 220,000 clones, with approximately 83% occurring only once. Sequencing was done on a sample of PBMCs. The receptors were sampled from a boy aged 2 to 9 in good health and CMV-seronegative. Each CDR3 is given without its conserved first and last residue. Each record gives: D gene, V gene, J gene, CDR3 protein. The D gene is left open where the match is weak.

-	TRBV4-1	TRBJ1-3	ASSQGGGNSGNTIY
-	TRBV5-5	TRBJ1-2	ASSSTLDSWVYGYT
-	TRBV10-3	TRBJ2-6	ASSPRTFANVLT
-	TRBV11-2	TRBJ1-1	ASSLGQQAEAF
-	TRBV27	TRBJ1-5	ASSLTVNQPQH
-	TRBV6-5	TRBJ1-2	ATRKATYGYT
TRBD1	TRBV29-1	TRBJ2-5	SVESRGRETQY
TRBD2	TRBV9	TRBJ2-3	ASSVGTSGTDTQY
-	TRBV7-4	TRBJ1-2	ASSLSSGYGYT
-	TRBV6-1	TRBJ1-2	ASSEGLGSNYGYT
-	TRBV6-5	TRBJ1-1	ASKTGGTEAF
-	TRBV10-3	TRBJ2-1	AISESGTYGNEQF
TRBD2	TRBV11-3	TRBJ2-1	ASSSGLAGGPQF
TRBD1	TRBV28	TRBJ1-1	ASSLGQGKVNTEAF
TRBD1	TRBV5-8	TRBJ1-3	ASSLAFQGAGNTIY
TRBD1	TRBV7-8	TRBJ2-7	ASSQPGQGAGYEQY
-	TRBV11-2	TRBJ2-7	ASSLGGTSYEQY
-	TRBV7-9	TRBJ1-1	ASSLGSTEAF
TRBD1	TRBV6-1	TRBJ1-2	ASGDRGGYGYT
TRBD1	TRBV5-6	TRBJ2-2	ASSFERQGWTGELF
-	TRBV19	TRBJ2-1	ASSSEQISYNEQF
-	TRBV25-1	TRBJ1-2	ASSEPGHAGYT
TRBD2	TRBV9	-	ASSVAPSGAYEQY
-	TRBV15	TRBJ2-2	ATSRDFRTENTGELF
TRBD2	TRBV29-1	TRBJ2-1	SVEDGLASVEQF
-	TRBV7-2	TRBJ1-1	ASSLGGRGTEAF
-	TRBV13	TRBJ2-1	ASSLGSALSSYNEQF
TRBD1	TRBV6-4	TRBJ1-1	ATPDRSDTEAF
TRBD1	TRBV7-6	TRBJ1-2	ASSLNPGQGKHGYT
TRBD2	TRBV6-1	TRBJ2-7	ASSDGLAGYEQY
TRBD1	TRBV11-2	TRBJ1-1	ASSLSGTGEAF
-	TRBV25-1	TRBJ1-5	ASSGGTQPQH
-	TRBV7-9	TRBJ1-2	ASSLVSGSNYGYT
TRBD1	TRBV27	TRBJ1-1	ASTTLGQGNTEAF
-	TRBV2	TRBJ2-7	ASRGNRREQY
-	TRBV28	TRBJ1-2	ASKPDTTLYGYT
TRBD1	TRBV29-1	TRBJ1-6	SVYPVRQGNGSPLH
-	TRBV4-1	TRBJ1-4	ASSRQFGDEKLF
-	TRBV5-1	TRBJ2-5	ASSSAVGADGETQY
-	TRBV7-8	TRBJ1-1	ASSLTLRFIGTEAF
-	TRBV7-9	TRBJ2-7	ASSPRGSWD
TRBD2	TRBV4-2	TRBJ2-1	ASSHLMGEGRNEQF
TRBD2	TRBV9	TRBJ2-1	ASSGGTSGGSSYNEQF
TRBD1	TRBV6-1	TRBJ2-2	ASSDPGQYTGELF
-	TRBV7-6	TRBJ2-2	ASSEFGGTGELF